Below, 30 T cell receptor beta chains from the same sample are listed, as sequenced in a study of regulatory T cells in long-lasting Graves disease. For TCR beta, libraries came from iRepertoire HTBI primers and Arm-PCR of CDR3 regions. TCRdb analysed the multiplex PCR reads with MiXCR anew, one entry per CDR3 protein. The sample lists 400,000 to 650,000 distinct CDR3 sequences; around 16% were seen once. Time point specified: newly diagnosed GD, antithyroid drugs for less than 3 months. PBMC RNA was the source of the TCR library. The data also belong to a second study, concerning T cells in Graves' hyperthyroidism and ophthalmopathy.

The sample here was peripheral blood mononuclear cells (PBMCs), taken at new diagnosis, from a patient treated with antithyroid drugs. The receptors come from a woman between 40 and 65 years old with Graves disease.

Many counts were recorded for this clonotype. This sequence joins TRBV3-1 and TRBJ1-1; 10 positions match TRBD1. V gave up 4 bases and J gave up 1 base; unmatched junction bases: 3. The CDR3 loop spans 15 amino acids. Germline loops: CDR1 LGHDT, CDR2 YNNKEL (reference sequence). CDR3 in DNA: TGTGCCAGCAGCCTTTGGACAGGGGGGAACACTGAAGCTTTCTTT. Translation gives CASSLWTGGNTEAFF.

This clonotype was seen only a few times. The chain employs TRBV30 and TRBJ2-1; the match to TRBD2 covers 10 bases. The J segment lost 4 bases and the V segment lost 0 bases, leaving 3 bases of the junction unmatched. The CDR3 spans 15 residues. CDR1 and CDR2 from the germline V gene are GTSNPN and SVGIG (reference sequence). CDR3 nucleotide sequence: TGTGCCTGGAGTGTTGCTAGCGGGGGTTACAATGAGCAGTTCTTC. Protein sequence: CAWSVASGGYNEQFF.

The CDR3 is CASSMTGGAFYEQYF. CDR3 nucleotide sequence: TGTGCCAGTAGTATGACAGGGGGCGCTTTCTACGAGCAGTACTTC. This rearrangement joins TRBV19 to TRBJ2-7, with 10 bases aligning to TRBD1. CDR1 is LNHDA, CDR2 SQIVND, per germline (reference sequence). The CDR3 is 15 amino acids. V shed 3 bases, J shed 3 bases, and the junction held 5 bases outside the gene matches.

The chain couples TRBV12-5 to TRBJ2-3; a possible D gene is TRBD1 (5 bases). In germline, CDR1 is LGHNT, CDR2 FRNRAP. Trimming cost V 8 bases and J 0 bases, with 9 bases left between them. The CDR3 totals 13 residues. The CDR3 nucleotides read TGTGCTAGTAGACAGTCTAGCACAGATACGCAGTATTTT. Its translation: CASRQSSTDTQYF.

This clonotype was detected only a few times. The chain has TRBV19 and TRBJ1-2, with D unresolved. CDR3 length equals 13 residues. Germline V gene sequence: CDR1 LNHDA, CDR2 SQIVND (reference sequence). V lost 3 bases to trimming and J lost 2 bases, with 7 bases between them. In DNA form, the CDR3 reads TGTGCCAGTAGTATGGGTGGGAACTATGGCTACACCTTC. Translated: CASSMGGNYGYTF.

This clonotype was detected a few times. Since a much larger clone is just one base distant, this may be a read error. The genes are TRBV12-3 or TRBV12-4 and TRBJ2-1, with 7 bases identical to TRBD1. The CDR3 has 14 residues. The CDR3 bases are TGTGCCAGCAATGAGGGGGCTGCCTACAATGAGCGGTTCTTC. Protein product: CASNEGAAYNERFF.

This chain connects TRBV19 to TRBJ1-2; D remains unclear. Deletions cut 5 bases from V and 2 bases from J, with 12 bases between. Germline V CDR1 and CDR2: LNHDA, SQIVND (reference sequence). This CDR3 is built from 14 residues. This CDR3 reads CASSPMVGNYGYTF. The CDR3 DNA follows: TGTGCCAGTAGTCCTATGGTCGGCAACTATGGCTACACCTTC.

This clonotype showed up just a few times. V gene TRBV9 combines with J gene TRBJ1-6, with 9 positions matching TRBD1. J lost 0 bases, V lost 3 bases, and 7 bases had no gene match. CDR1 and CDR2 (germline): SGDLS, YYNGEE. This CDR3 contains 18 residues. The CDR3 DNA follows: TGTGCCAGCAGCGCCGGACAGGGGACGAGCTCCTATAATTCACCCCTCCACTTT. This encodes CASSAGQGTSSYNSPLHF.

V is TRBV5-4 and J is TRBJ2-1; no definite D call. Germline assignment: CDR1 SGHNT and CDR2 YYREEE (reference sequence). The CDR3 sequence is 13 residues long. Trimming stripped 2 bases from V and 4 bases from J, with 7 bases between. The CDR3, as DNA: TGTGCCAGCAGCTTCGACATATACAATGAGCAGTTCTTC. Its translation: CASSFDIYNEQFF.

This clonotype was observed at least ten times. CDR3 in amino acids: CASNGVNTEAFF. The CDR3 DNA reads TGTGCCAGCAACGGAGTAAACACTGAAGCTTTCTTT. The chain recombines TRBV6-1 with TRBJ1-1; D is ambiguous. Per germline, CDR1 MNHNS and CDR2 SASEGT. V was pared by 7 bases and J by 2 bases, with 8 bases between. This CDR3 is 12 amino acids long.

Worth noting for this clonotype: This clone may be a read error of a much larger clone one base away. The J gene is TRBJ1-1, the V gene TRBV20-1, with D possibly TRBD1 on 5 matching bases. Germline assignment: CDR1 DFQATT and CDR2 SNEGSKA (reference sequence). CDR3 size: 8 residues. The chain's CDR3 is CRARPQVF. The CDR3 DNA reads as TGCAGAGCTAGACCACAGGTCTTT.

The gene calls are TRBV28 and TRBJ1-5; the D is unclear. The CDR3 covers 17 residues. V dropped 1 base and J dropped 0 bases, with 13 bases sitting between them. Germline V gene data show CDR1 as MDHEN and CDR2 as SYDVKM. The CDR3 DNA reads TGTGCCAGCAGTTTATCCCCTGGCGATTATAGCAATCAGCCCCAGCATTTT. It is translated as CASSLSPGDYSNQPQHF.

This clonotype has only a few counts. The chain's CDR3 is CASSDSHYNSPLHF. In DNA, the CDR3 is TGTGCCAGCAGTGATAGCCACTATAATTCACCCCTCCACTTT. The V gene is TRBV25-1, the J gene TRBJ1-6; D gene unclear. Between the trimmed V and J ends, which lost 3 bases and 3 bases, there was a span of 6 bases. The CDR3 sequence is 14 residues long. CDR1 and CDR2 from the germline V gene are MGHDK and SYGVNS.

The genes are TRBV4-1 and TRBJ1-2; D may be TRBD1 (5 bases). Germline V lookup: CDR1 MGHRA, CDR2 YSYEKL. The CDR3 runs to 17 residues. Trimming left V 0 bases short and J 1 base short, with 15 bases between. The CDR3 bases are TGCGCCAGCAGCCAAGAAGAAATCAGGGATGGTAACTATGGCTACACCTTC. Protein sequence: CASSQEEIRDGNYGYTF.

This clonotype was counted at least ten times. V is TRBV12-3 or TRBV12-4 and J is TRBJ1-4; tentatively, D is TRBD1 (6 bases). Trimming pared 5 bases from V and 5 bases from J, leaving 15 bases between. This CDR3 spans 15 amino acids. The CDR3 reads CASSQYGTQNEKLFF. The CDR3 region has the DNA TGTGCCAGCAGTCAGTACGGGACACAGAATGAAAAACTGTTTTTT.

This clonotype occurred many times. The CDR3 reads CASRRTNSPLHF. CDR3 bases: TGTGCCAGCCGCAGGACTAATTCACCCCTCCACTTT. V usage is TRBV7-2 and J usage is TRBJ1-6; D unclear. CDR1 and CDR2 from the germline V gene are SGHTA and FQGNSA. This CDR3 contains 12 residues. Deletions cut 8 bases from V and 6 bases from J, with 8 bases between.

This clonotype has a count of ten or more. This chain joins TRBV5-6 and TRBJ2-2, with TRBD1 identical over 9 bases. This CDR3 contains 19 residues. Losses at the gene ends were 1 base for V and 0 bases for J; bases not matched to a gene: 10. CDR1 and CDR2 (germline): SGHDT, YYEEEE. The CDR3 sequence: CASSLLGTGPSANTGELFF. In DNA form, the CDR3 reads TGTGCCAGCAGCTTGTTAGGGACAGGGCCTTCTGCGAACACCGGGGAGCTGTTTTTT.

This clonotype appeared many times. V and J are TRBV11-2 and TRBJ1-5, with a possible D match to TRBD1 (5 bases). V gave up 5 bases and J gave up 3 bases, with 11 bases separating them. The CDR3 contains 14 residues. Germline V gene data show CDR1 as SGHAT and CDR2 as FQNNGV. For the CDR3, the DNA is TGTGCCAGCAGCCTGGGGCCATTCAATCAGCCCCAGCATTTT. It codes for CASSLGPFNQPQHF.

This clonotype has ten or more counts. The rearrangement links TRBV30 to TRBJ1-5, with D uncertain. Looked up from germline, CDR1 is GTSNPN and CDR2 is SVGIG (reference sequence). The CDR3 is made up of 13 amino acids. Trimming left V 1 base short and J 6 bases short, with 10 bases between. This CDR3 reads CAWSGGMGQPQHF. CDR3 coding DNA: TGTGCCTGGAGTGGCGGCATGGGTCAGCCCCAGCATTTT.

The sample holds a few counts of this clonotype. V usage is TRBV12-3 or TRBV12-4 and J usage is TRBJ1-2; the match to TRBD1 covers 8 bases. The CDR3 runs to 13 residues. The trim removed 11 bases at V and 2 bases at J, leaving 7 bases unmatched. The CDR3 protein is CAATQGANYGYTF. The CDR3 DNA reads TGTGCCGCGACCCAGGGGGCCAACTATGGCTACACCTTC.

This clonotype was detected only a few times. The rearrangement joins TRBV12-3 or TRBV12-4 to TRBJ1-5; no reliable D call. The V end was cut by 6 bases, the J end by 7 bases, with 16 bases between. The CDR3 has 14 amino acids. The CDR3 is CASSRLGDSQPQHF. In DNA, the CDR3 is TGTGCCAGCAGCCGGCTTGGGGATTCCCAGCCCCAGCATTTT.

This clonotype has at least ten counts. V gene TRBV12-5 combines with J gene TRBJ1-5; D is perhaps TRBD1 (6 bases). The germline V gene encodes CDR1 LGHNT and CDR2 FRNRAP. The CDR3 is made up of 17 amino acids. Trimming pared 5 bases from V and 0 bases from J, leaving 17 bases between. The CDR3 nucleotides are TGTGCTAGTGGTCCATCGCCGCAGGGGAATAGCAATCAGCCCCAGCATTTT. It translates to CASGPSPQGNSNQPQHF. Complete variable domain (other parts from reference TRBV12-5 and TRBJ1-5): DARVTQTPRHKVTEMGQEVTMRCQPILGHNTVFWYRQTMMQGLELLAYFRNRAPLDDSGMPKDRFSAEMPDATLATLKIQPSEPRDSAVYFCASGPSPQGNSNQPQHFGDGTRLSIL.

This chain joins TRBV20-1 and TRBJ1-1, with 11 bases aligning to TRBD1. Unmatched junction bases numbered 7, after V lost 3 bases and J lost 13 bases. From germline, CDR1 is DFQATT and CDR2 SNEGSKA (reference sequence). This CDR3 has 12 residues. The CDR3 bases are TGCAGTGCTAGTAGGGACAGGGGGTTTGTTTTCTTT. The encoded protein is CSASRDRGFVFF.

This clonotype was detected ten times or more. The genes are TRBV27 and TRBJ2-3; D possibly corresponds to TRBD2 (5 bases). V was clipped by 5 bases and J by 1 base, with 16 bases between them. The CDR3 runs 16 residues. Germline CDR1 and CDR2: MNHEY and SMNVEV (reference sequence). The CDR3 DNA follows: TGTGCCAGCAGTGGCCAGGAAAGGAGGCGCACAGATACGCAGTATTTT. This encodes CASSGQERRRTDTQYF.

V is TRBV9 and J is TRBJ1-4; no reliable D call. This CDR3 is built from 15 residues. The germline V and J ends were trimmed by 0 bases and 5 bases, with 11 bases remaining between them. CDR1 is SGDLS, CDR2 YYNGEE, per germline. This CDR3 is CASSVGWARNEKLFF. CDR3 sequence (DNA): TGTGCCAGCAGCGTAGGGTGGGCCAGAAATGAAAAACTGTTTTTT. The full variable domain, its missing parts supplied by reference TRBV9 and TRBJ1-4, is DSGVTQTPKHLITATGQRVTLRCSPRSGDLSVYWYQQSLDQGLQFLIQYYNGEERAKGNILERFSAQQFPDLHSELNLSSLELGDSALYFCASSVGWARNEKLFFGSGTQLSVL.

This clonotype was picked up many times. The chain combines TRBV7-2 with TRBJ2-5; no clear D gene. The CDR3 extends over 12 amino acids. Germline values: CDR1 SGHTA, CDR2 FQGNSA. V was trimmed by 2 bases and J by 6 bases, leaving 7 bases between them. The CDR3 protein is CASSLPIQTQYF. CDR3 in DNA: TGTGCCAGCAGCTTACCGATCCAGACCCAGTACTTC.

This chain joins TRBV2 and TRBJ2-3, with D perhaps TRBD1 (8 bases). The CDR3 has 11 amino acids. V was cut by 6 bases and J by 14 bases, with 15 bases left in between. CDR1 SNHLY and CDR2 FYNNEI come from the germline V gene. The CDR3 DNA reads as TGTGCCAGCAGACAGGGGGGGACCGCGTATTTT. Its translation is CASRQGGTAYF.

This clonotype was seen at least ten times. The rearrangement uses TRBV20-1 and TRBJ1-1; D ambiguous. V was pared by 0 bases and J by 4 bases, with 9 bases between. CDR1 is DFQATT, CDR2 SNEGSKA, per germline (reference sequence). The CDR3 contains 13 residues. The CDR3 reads CSARDPRGTEAFF. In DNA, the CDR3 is TGCAGTGCTAGAGATCCCCGGGGCACTGAAGCTTTCTTT.

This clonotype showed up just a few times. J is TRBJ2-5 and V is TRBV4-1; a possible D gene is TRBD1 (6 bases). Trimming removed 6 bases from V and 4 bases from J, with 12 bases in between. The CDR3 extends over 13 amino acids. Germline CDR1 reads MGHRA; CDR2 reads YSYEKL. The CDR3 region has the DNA TGCGCCAGCAGGTCCGGGACATCAGAGACCCAGTACTTC. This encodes CASRSGTSETQYF.

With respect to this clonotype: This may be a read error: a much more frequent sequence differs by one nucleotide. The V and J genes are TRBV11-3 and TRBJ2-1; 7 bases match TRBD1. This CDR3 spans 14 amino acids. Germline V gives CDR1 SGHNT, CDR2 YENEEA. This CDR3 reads CASGGTASHNEQFF. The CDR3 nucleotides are TGTGCCAGCGGTGGGACAGCCTCCCACAATGAGCAGTTCTTC.